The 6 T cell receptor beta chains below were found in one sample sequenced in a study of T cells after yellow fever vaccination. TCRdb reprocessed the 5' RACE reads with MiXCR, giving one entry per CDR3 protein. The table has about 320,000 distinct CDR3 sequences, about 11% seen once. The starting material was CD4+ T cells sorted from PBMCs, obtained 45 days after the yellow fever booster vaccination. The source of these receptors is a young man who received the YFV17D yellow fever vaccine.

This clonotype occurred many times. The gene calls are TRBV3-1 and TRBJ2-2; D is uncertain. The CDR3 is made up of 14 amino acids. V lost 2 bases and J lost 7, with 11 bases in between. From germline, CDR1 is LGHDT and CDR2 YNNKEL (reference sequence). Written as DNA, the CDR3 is TGTGCCAGCAGCCAATCTGGGAAGTTCGGGGAGCTGTTTTTT. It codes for CASSQSGKFGELFF.

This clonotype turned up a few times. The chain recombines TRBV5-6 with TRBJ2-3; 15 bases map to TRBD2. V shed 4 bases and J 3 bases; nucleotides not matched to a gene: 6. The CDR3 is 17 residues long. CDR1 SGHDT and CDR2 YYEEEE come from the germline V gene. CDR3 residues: CASSTPGTSGGTDTQYF. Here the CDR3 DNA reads TGTGCCAGCAGCACTCCGGGGACTAGCGGGGGGACAGATACGCAGTATTTT.

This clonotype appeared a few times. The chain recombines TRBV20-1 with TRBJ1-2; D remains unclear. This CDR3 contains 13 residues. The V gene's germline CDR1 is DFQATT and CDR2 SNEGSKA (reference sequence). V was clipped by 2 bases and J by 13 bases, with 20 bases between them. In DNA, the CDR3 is TGCAGTGCTAGAAAGAGGGAACACGTGGTCTCCACCTTC. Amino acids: CSARKREHVVSTF.

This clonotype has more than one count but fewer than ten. The CDR3 sequence: CASSAGAFNEKLFF. CDR3 DNA: TGTGCCAGCTCCGCCGGGGCGTTTAATGAAAAACTGTTTTTT. The gene calls are TRBV18 and TRBJ1-4; D possibly corresponds to TRBD1 (5 bases). The germline V gene has CDR1 KGHSH and CDR2 LQKENI. The V and J ends lost 6 bases and 4 bases respectively, with 12 bases between them. CDR3 size: 14 residues.

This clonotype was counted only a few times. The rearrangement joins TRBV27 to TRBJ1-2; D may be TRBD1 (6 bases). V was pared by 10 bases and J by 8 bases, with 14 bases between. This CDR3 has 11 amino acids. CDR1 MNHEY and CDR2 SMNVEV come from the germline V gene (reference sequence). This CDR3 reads CATTGRGGYTF. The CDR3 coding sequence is TGTGCCACCACAGGGAGGGGAGGCTACACCTTC.

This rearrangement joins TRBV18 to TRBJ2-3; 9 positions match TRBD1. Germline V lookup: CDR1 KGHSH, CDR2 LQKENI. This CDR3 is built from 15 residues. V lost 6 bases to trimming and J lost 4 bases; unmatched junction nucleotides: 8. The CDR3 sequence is CASSQGQGGADTQYF. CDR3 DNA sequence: TGTGCCAGCTCTCAGGGACAGGGTGGTGCAGATACGCAGTATTTT. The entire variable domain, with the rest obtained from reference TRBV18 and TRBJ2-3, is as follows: NAGVMQNPRHLVRRRGQEARLRCSPMKGHSHVYWYRQLPEEGLKFMVYLQKENIIDESGMPKERFSAEFPKEGPSILRIQQVVRGDSAAYFCASSQGQGGADTQYFGPGTRLTVL.